This TCR beta chain came from a study of blood T cell repertoires in COVID-19. For the study at large: Specimens from acute and convalescent COVID-19 originated in the United States, Italy and Spain.

Participants, about 18 to 90 years old, spanned around 25 US areas. Cohorts were assigned according to the clinical history that participants reported. The ends were cut back, 5 bases at V and 1 base at J, with 17 bases in the middle. The germline gives CDR1 LNHNV, CDR2 YYDKDF (reference sequence). This CDR3 comprises 16 residues. Sequencing was performed with immunoSEQ multiplex PCR; in TCRdb, only in-frame clones are kept and a portion is missing. This sample has some 200,000 clones, with around 85% found just once. The sequencing sample was made of PBMCs or T cells enriched from blood (not recorded which). This TCR derives from a woman aged 40 to 49 with acute COVID-19. The V gene is TRBV15, the J gene TRBJ1-1; D ambiguous. DNA of the CDR3: TGTGCCACCAGCCCTATGACTTGGTTCGGGAACACTGAAGCTTTCTTT. This encodes CATSPMTWFGNTEAFF.